These 12 T cell receptor beta chains came from one sample sequenced in a study of T cell repertoires in cytomegalovirus infection. TCRdb reprocessed the reads via MiXCR and lists one record per CDR3 protein. Here the sample spans hundreds of thousands of distinct CDR3 sequences, 15% to 20% being singletons. The sequenced material came from PBMCs. The receptor set was obtained from a human donor in good health (CMV status not recorded). Some clones in this sample may be carry-over from other donors' samples.

A few counts support this clonotype. V usage is TRBV10-2 and J usage is TRBJ2-1; 9 positions match TRBD2. V was clipped by 0 bases and J by 4 bases; unmatched bases: 1. The CDR3 runs 15 residues. CDR1 WSHSY and CDR2 SAAADI come from the germline V gene. In DNA, the CDR3 is TGCGCCAGCAGTGAGTCCACTAGCGGGTACAATGAGCAGTTCTTC. Its translation is CASSESTSGYNEQFF.

This clonotype was recorded a few times. This sequence joins TRBV12-3 or TRBV12-4 and TRBJ1-1; 9 nucleotides align to TRBD1. With 8 bases clipped from V and 0 bases from J, the junction kept 1 base outside the gene matches. CDR3 length: 13 amino acids. Here the CDR3 DNA reads TGTGCCAGCGGGGACAGGGTGAACACTGAAGCTTTCTTT. It is translated as CASGDRVNTEAFF.

The V call is TRBV27, the J call TRBJ2-3; maybe TRBD1 (6 bases). Per the germline V gene, CDR1 is MNHEY and CDR2 is SMNVEV (reference sequence). The CDR3 length is 11 residues. The V end lost 9 bases, the J end lost 10 bases, and 14 bases lay between the germline ends. CDR3 coding DNA: TGTGCCAGTTGGGAACAGGGTGCGCAGTATTTT. Protein sequence: CASWEQGAQYF.

V gene TRBV20-1 combines with J gene TRBJ2-1; 9 bases are a match to TRBD1. After removal of 5 bases from V and 4 bases from J, the junction contained 6 bases not matched to a gene. The CDR3 has 14 residues. CDR1 is DFQATT, CDR2 SNEGSKA, per germline (reference sequence). CDR3 nucleotides: TGCAGTGCTTGTCGGGACAGGGATTACAATGAGCAGTTCTTC. Translated: CSACRDRDYNEQFF.

V is TRBV18 and J is TRBJ2-5; D unclear. V was trimmed by 1 base and J by 0 bases, leaving 9 bases between them. CDR1 and CDR2 (germline): KGHSH, LQKENI. This CDR3 comprises 15 residues. As DNA, the CDR3 is TGTGCCAGCTCACCACAAAAGGGTTACCAAGAGACCCAGTACTTC. It codes for CASSPQKGYQETQYF.

This clonotype was observed a few times. The rearrangement joins TRBV6-2 or TRBV6-3 to TRBJ1-5; D might be TRBD1 (5 bases). The CDR3 runs to 17 residues. Per the germline V gene, CDR1 is MNHEY and CDR2 is SVGEGT. Deletions cut 5 bases from V and 6 bases from J, with 23 bases between. CDR3 in amino acids: CASSTWGGTLRGQPQHF. The CDR3 coding sequence is TGTGCCAGCAGTACCTGGGGGGGGACCCTTCGGGGTCAGCCCCAGCATTTT.

This clonotype was recorded a few times. The chain uses TRBV2 and TRBJ2-7, with 7 nucleotides matching TRBD2. The CDR3 loop spans 14 amino acids. Losses at the gene ends were 2 bases for V and 6 bases for J; bases not matched to a gene: 7. The germline V gene has CDR1 SNHLY and CDR2 FYNNEI. The CDR3 coding sequence is TGTGCCAGCAGTGAACTGGGCAGGGAGGGCGAGCAGTACTTC. It specifies CASSELGREGEQYF.

This clonotype was detected a few times. The V gene is TRBV12-3 or TRBV12-4, the J gene TRBJ2-5, with 11 positions matching TRBD1. V was clipped by 5 bases and J by 5 bases; unmatched bases: 4. There are 14 residues in the CDR3. In DNA, the CDR3 is TGTGCCAGCAGTCCGAGGACAGGGGGCGAGACCCAGTACTTC. It specifies CASSPRTGGETQYF.

This clonotype was seen at least ten times. The chain uses TRBV7-2 and TRBJ1-6; weak D call: TRBD1 (5 bases). Trimming took off 3 bases at V and 4 bases at J, with 16 bases between the two ends. This CDR3 has 17 residues. Germline CDR1 reads SGHTA; CDR2 reads FQGNSA. CDR3 in amino acids: CASSLGTGFRYNSPLHF. The CDR3 DNA is TGTGCCAGCAGCTTGGGGACGGGGTTTCGGTATAATTCACCCCTCCACTTT. The full variable domain, with the rest looked up from reference TRBV7-2 and TRBJ1-6, is GAGVSQSPSNKVTEKGKDVELRCDPISGHTALYWYRQSLGQGLEFLIYFQGNSAPDKSGLPSDRFSAERTGGSVSTLTIQRTQQEDSAVYLCASSLGTGFRYNSPLHFGNGTRLTVT.

This clonotype occurred a few times. V and J are TRBV20-1 and TRBJ2-5; TRBD2 is a possible D gene (5 bases). The CDR3 is made up of 13 amino acids. CDR1 and CDR2 (germline): DFQATT, SNEGSKA (reference sequence). Trimming removed 2 bases from V and 10 bases from J, with 17 bases in between. The CDR3 reads CSARPNLRGSQYF. DNA for the CDR3: TGCAGTGCTAGACCCAATTTACGGGGTAGCCAGTACTTC.

This clonotype appeared a few times. CDR3 protein: CASRQDDVNTEAFF. The CDR3 bases are TGCGCCAGCAGACAGGACGACGTGAACACTGAAGCTTTCTTT. The V call is TRBV5-1, the J call TRBJ1-1; weak D call: TRBD1 (5 bases). V lost 5 bases, J lost 0 bases, and 11 bases lay in between. This CDR3 comprises 14 residues. Germline V lookup: CDR1 SGHRS, CDR2 YFSETQ.

This clonotype showed up just a few times. This rearrangement joins TRBV10-3 to TRBJ2-7; 8 bases agree with TRBD1. The CDR3 consists of 13 residues. Germline V lookup: CDR1 ENHRY, CDR2 SYGVKD. V lost 6 bases and J lost 5; bases outside the gene matches: 6. The CDR3 loop is CAIRGTGGNEQYF. As DNA, the CDR3 is TGTGCCATCAGGGGGACAGGTGGGAACGAGCAGTACTTC.